Presented here are 26 T cell receptor beta chains from one specimen sequenced in a study of patients and donors after allogeneic stem cell transplantation. From the RT-PCR reads, TCRdb called clonotypes with MiXCR, one entry per CDR3 protein. The profile covers fewer than 25,000 distinct CDR3 sequences, with 4.5% to 5.5% appearing a single time and around 42% taken by the ten largest. The sample consisted of blood, either unsorted or a sorted T cell fraction (not recorded which). Receptors were obtained from a human donor who was either an allogeneic HSCT recipient or a stem cell or donor lymphocyte infusion donor (not recorded which). It is not recorded whose cells these are; they may come from a transplant donor.

This clonotype was seen at least ten times. This rearrangement joins TRBV19 to TRBJ2-5, with D unresolved. CDR3 size: 13 residues. Germline V lookup: CDR1 LNHDA, CDR2 SQIVND (reference sequence). V was clipped by 4 bases and J by 5 bases, with 11 bases between them. CDR3 in amino acids: CASSTTRKETQYF. CDR3 nucleotide sequence: TGTGCCAGTAGTACTACAAGAAAGGAGACCCAGTACTTC.

This clonotype was detected ten times or more. The gene calls are TRBV5-6 and TRBJ1-6; no clear D. The germline CDR1 and CDR2 sequences are SGHDT and YYEEEE. Trimming removed 4 bases from V and 4 bases from J, with 12 bases in between. The CDR3 extends over 15 amino acids. CDR3 loop: CASSRRRPYNSPLHF. CDR3 bases: TGTGCCAGCAGCCGGAGGAGGCCTTATAATTCACCCCTCCACTTT.

This clonotype occurred many times. V usage is TRBV3-1 and J usage is TRBJ1-1, with D possibly TRBD1 on 6 matching bases. V was clipped by 0 bases and J by 5 bases, with 13 bases between them. Germline V gene sequence: CDR1 LGHDT, CDR2 YNNKEL (reference sequence). The CDR3 contains 15 residues. The CDR3 DNA reads TGTGCCAGCAGCCAAGATCAAGGGGGAGGGACTGAAGCTTTCTTT. As protein: CASSQDQGGGTEAFF.

This chain uses TRBV20-1 with TRBJ1-1; possibly TRBD1 for D (5 bases). The CDR3 extends over 16 amino acids. From germline, CDR1 is DFQATT and CDR2 SNEGSKA (reference sequence). Trimming took 0 bases from V and 6 from J, leaving 20 bases between them. CDR3 region: CSARDRFLEGKAEAFF. The CDR3 nucleotides are TGCAGTGCTAGAGATCGATTTTTGGAGGGGAAGGCTGAAGCTTTCTTT.

The chain's CDR3 is CASSSEWDQPQHF. The DNA for the CDR3 is TGTGCCAGCAGTTCGGAGTGGGATCAGCCCCAGCATTTT. The chain links TRBV6-5 to TRBJ1-5; D call uncertain. This CDR3 spans 13 amino acids. V lost 4 bases and J 5 bases, leaving 9 bases between the germline ends. The germline CDR1 and CDR2 sequences are MNHEY and SVGAGI.

This clonotype came up many times. The rearrangement links TRBV6-1 to TRBJ1-1, with 9 positions matching TRBD1. CDR3 length: 14 amino acids. After removal of 6 bases from V and 4 bases from J, the junction contained 6 bases not matched to a gene. CDR1 and CDR2 (germline): MNHNS, SASEGT. CDR3 sequence: CASSPPTGGTEAFF. In nucleotides, the CDR3 is TGTGCCAGCAGCCCTCCGACAGGGGGCACTGAAGCTTTCTTT.

This clonotype was observed many times. V gene TRBV7-9 combines with J gene TRBJ1-2; 9 positions match TRBD1. The trim removed 4 bases at V and 7 bases at J, leaving 4 bases unmatched. Per the germline V gene, CDR1 is SEHNR and CDR2 is FQNEAQ (reference sequence). The CDR3 has 13 residues. The CDR3 is CASSSQGASGYTF. The CDR3 DNA reads TGTGCCAGCAGCTCACAGGGGGCTAGTGGCTACACCTTC.

In this sample, this clonotype turned up many times. The V gene is TRBV4-2, the J gene TRBJ2-5, with 7 bases aligning to TRBD2. The CDR3 sequence is 15 residues long. Germline assignment: CDR1 LGHNA and CDR2 YNFKEQ. With 1 base clipped from V and 5 bases from J, the junction kept 7 bases outside the gene matches. The CDR3 bases are TGTGCCAGCAGCCAAGGGGCAACCGGGGGGGAGACCCAGTACTTC. Protein sequence: CASSQGATGGETQYF.

The table lists this clonotype with many counts. This rearrangement joins TRBV20-1 to TRBJ1-1; 8 bases match TRBD1. Losses at the gene ends were 5 bases for V and 6 bases for J; bases not matched to a gene: 8. Germline V gene lookup returns CDR1 DFQATT and CDR2 SNEGSKA (reference sequence). This CDR3 has 13 amino acids. CDR3 loop: CSAGNGQGPEAFF. In nucleotides, the CDR3 is TGCAGTGCTGGGAACGGACAGGGTCCTGAAGCTTTCTTT.

This clonotype was detected ten times or more. This chain links TRBV5-5 with TRBJ2-7; 8 bases are a match to TRBD1. Germline CDR1 is SGHKS and CDR2 is YYEKEE (reference sequence). V lost 1 base to trimming and J lost 5 bases; unmatched junction nucleotides: 8. The CDR3 totals 15 residues. CDR3 bases: TGTGCCAGCAGCTTGACGGCAGGGGGCGTCAACGAGCAGTACTTC. Its protein is CASSLTAGGVNEQYF.

This clonotype is labeled as medium-sized. The V call is TRBV20-1, the J call TRBJ2-2; D is possibly TRBD2 (6 bases). Between the trimmed V and J ends, which lost 6 bases and 7 bases, there was a span of 27 bases. CDR1 is DFQATT, CDR2 SNEGSKA, per germline (reference sequence). CDR3 length: 17 residues. CDR3 loop: CSAPGTRGRGAVGELFF. The CDR3 coding sequence is TGCAGTGCACCCGGGACGCGGGGCCGGGGAGCGGTCGGGGAGCTGTTTTTT.

This clonotype occurred many times. This chain links TRBV7-9 with TRBJ1-1, with unresolved D. Germline CDR1 reads SEHNR; CDR2 reads FQNEAQ (reference sequence). The CDR3 totals 14 residues. With 5 bases removed from V and 5 bases from J, the gap between germline ends came to 15 bases. The CDR3: CASSRPYGETEAFF. CDR3 sequence (DNA): TGTGCCAGCAGCCGCCCATACGGGGAAACTGAAGCTTTCTTT.

Many counts were recorded for this clonotype. The chain links TRBV14 to TRBJ2-5; 10 bases align to TRBD2. The CDR3 sequence is 17 residues long. The V segment lost 4 bases and the J segment 4 bases; nucleotides outside the gene matches: 12. Germline loops: CDR1 SGHDN, CDR2 FVKESK. CDR3 protein: CASSRSLSASGRETQYF. The CDR3 bases are TGTGCCAGCAGCCGATCCTTATCAGCTAGCGGGAGAGAGACCCAGTACTTC.

This clonotype was found many times. The rearrangement uses TRBV3-1 and TRBJ1-1; D perhaps matches TRBD1 (5 bases). CDR3 size: 15 residues. With 1 base removed from V and 4 bases from J, the gap between germline ends came to 13 bases. Germline values: CDR1 LGHDT, CDR2 YNNKEL (reference sequence). CDR3 sequence: CASSQVQMGGTEAFF. CDR3 nucleotides: TGTGCCAGCAGCCAAGTACAGATGGGGGGCACTGAAGCTTTCTTT.

The chain has TRBV4-1 and TRBJ2-6; TRBD1 matches 7 bases. The CDR3 has 16 amino acids. CDR1 MGHRA and CDR2 YSYEKL come from the germline V gene. Trimming removed 1 base from V and 0 bases from J; junction bases left unmatched: 0. CDR3 region: CASSQAGGSGANVLTF. The CDR3 DNA sequence: TGCGCCAGCAGCCAAGCAGGGGGCTCTGGGGCCAACGTCCTGACTTTC.

Only a few counts were recorded for this clonotype. The chain combines TRBV19 with TRBJ2-3; TRBD1 agrees at 7 bases. After removal of 8 bases from V and 0 bases from J, the junction contained 11 bases not matched to a gene. CDR1 and CDR2 (germline): LNHDA, SQIVND (reference sequence). The CDR3 contains 16 residues. The CDR3 nucleotides are TGTGCCAGTCGACGTAAGGGACAGACAAGCACAGATACGCAGTATTTT. Translation gives CASRRKGQTSTDTQYF.

This clonotype was observed a few times. The chain combines TRBV28 with TRBJ1-1, with 7 bases lining up with TRBD1. This CDR3 is built from 12 residues. Germline V gene lookup returns CDR1 MDHEN and CDR2 SYDVKM. J gave up 10 bases and V 6 bases, and 8 bases lay outside the gene matches. The CDR3 coding sequence is TGTGCCAGCAGGGGGCAGCAGGGGGTAGCTTTCTTT. Translated, it gives CASRGQQGVAFF.

This clonotype rates as medium-sized. The V and J genes are TRBV4-1 and TRBJ2-1, with D perhaps matching TRBD2 (6 bases). CDR3 length: 15 residues. Germline-derived CDR1 and CDR2 are MGHRA and YSYEKL. Trimming cost V 5 bases and J 4 bases, with 15 bases left between them. The CDR3 sequence is CASSWGEADYNEQFF. In DNA, the CDR3 is TGCGCCAGCAGCTGGGGGGAGGCTGATTACAATGAGCAGTTCTTC.

Remarks on this clonotype: One end of the junction does not line up with germline, which may come from a read error. The CDR3 spells CASSRLTGVENLFF. The DNA of the CDR3 is TGTGCCAGCAGCCGATTGACAGGAGTAGAAAATCTGTTTTTT. This chain joins TRBV7-9 and TRBJ1-4; TRBD1 is a possible D gene (6 bases). The germline CDR1 and CDR2 sequences are SEHNR and FQNEAQ (reference sequence). The CDR3 contains 14 residues.

The V gene is TRBV10-3, the J gene TRBJ2-7; TRBD1 agrees at 7 bases. The CDR3 sequence is 15 residues long. The ends lost 0 bases at V and 2 bases at J; junction bases unmatched: 4. The V gene's germline CDR1 is ENHRY and CDR2 SYGVKD. The DNA for the CDR3 is TGTGCCATCAGTGAGTCGGCAGGGGGAGCCTACGAGCAGTACTTC. Protein sequence: CAISESAGGAYEQYF.

This clonotype was counted ten times or more. The chain joins TRBV20-1 to TRBJ2-1; 9 nucleotides align to TRBD1. The CDR3 length is 14 residues. The germline V gene has CDR1 DFQATT and CDR2 SNEGSKA (reference sequence). V shed 3 bases, J shed 7 bases, and the junction held 7 bases outside the gene matches. CDR3 residues: CSARKQGAFNEQFF. In DNA form, the CDR3 reads TGCAGTGCTAGGAAACAGGGGGCTTTTAATGAGCAGTTCTTC.

This rearrangement joins TRBV27 to TRBJ1-4, with a possible D match to TRBD1 (6 bases). V dropped 10 bases and J dropped 7 bases, with 22 bases sitting between them. The CDR3 totals 15 residues. The germline V gene encodes CDR1 MNHEY and CDR2 SMNVEV (reference sequence). CDR3 residues: CATSISRGTGEKLFF. CDR3 DNA sequence: TGTGCCACCTCAATCTCCAGGGGTACAGGTGAAAAACTGTTTTTT.

The table lists this clonotype with many counts. The chain couples TRBV7-9 to TRBJ1-3; perhaps TRBD1 as D (5 bases). Trimming shortened V by 3 bases and J by 2 bases, and 8 bases separated the two germline ends. Germline CDR1 SEHNR, CDR2 FQNEAQ (reference sequence). This CDR3 comprises 14 residues. Here the CDR3 reads CASSFWGPGNTIYF. For the CDR3, the DNA is TGTGCCAGCAGCTTTTGGGGCCCTGGAAACACCATATATTTT.

This clonotype has a count of ten or more. The chain links TRBV28 to TRBJ1-5; no reliable D call. The V and J ends lost 6 bases and 11 bases respectively, with 20 bases between them. Germline lookup yields CDR1 MDHEN and CDR2 SYDVKM. This CDR3 has 14 residues. As DNA, the CDR3 is TGTGCCAGCAGCCCCGGGTCGGGTTGGGTTGCCCAGCATTTT. Protein product: CASSPGSGWVAQHF.

This clonotype was recorded at least ten times. The V gene is TRBV20-1, the J gene TRBJ2-5; 10 nucleotides align to TRBD2. The CDR3 contains 13 residues. From germline, CDR1 is DFQATT and CDR2 SNEGSKA (reference sequence). Unmatched junction bases numbered 3, after V lost 6 bases and J lost 2 bases. DNA of the CDR3: TGCAGTGCCAGGACTAGCGGACAAGAGACCCAGTACTTC. Its translation is CSARTSGQETQYF.

This clonotype has a count of ten or more. The chain joins TRBV12-5 to TRBJ1-5; 7 bases are a match to TRBD1. The CDR3 contains 14 residues. CDR1 is LGHNT, CDR2 FRNRAP, per germline. With 5 bases clipped from V and 8 bases from J, the junction kept 9 bases outside the gene matches. DNA of the CDR3: TGTGCTAGTGGTGCGGGACAGCAGTCAGAGCCCCAGCATTTT. Its translation is CASGAGQQSEPQHF.